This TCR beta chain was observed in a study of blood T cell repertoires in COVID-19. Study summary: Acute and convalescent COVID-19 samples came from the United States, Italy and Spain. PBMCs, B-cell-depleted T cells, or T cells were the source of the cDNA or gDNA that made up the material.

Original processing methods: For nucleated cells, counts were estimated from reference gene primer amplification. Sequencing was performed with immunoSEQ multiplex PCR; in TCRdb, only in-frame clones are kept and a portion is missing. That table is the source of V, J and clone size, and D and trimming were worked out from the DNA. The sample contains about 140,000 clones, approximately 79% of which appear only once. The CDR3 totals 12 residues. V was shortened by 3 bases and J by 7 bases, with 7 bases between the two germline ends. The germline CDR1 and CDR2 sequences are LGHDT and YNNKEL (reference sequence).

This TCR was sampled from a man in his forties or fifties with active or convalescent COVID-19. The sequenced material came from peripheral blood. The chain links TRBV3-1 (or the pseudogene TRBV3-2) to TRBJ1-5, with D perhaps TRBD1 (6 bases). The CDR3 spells CASSQGAQPQHF. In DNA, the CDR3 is TGTGCCAGCAGCCAGGGGGCCCAGCCCCAGCATTTT.